This TCR beta chain originates from a study of OX40 agonist ivuxolimab in advanced cancers. Turning to the study itself: Every 2 weeks, ivuxolimab was infused into the patients intravenously at between 0.01 and 10 mg/kg. With a range of about 23 to 85, age averaged approximately 64 years, and around 80% were male. Study observations and caveats: On average, CD8+ T cells showed a greater number of expanded clones than CD4+. Clonal expansion from baseline to week 6 occurred in both CD4+ and CD8+ T cells.

For this clone: The antigen is undetermined.

Sequencing was performed with immunoSEQ multiplex PCR; in TCRdb, only in-frame clones are kept and a portion is missing. The sample shows nearly 80,000 clones, about 91% of them seen only once. The CDR3 has 14 residues. Germline assignment: CDR1 LNHDA and CDR2 SQIVND (reference sequence). J gave up 2 bases and V 3 bases, and 3 bases lay outside the gene matches. Source: CD4+ or CD8+ T cells sorted from blood, taken in a trial of the OX40 agonist ivuxolimab. The receptor's source is an adult with an advanced solid tumor such as melanoma, head and neck, liver or kidney cancer. The V gene is TRBV19, the J gene TRBJ2-7, with 8 bases fitting TRBD1. CDR3 DNA sequence: TGTGCCAGTAGTATCGACAGGGGAGCCTACGAGCAGTACTTC. Encoded protein: CASSIDRGAYEQYF.